This T cell receptor beta chain came from a study of blood T cells in healthy people across ages. Turning to this clonotype: What it binds is unknown.

A second about 6 to 11 cycle PCR used barcoded and J-beta primers. Each cDNA molecule was tagged by a template-switch adaptor with 12 random nucleotides. TCRdb independently ran MiXCR on the 5' RACE reads; one entry per CDR3 protein. The sample yields 600,000 to 1,000,000 distinct CDR3 sequences, roughly 50% seen once. Investigators took roughly 10 milliliters of peripheral blood from every donor. General study findings and limits: Without sorted subsets, naive and antigen-experienced compartments could not be conclusively compared. Roughly linear age-related decline in beta diversity appeared, significant by age around 40.

Per the germline V gene, CDR1 is LNHDA and CDR2 is SQIVND (reference sequence). The J segment lost 5 bases and the V segment lost 10 bases, leaving 15 bases of the junction unmatched. The CDR3 covers 15 residues. This rearrangement joins TRBV19 to TRBJ2-5, with 8 bases identical to TRBD1. The TCR comes from a man younger than 45 in good health. Sequenced input: blood. The CDR3 sequence is CATGTGRNEAETQYF. The CDR3 bases are TGTGCCACCGGGACAGGCCGTAATGAGGCTGAGACCCAGTACTTC.